A single sample is the source of the 15 T cell receptor beta chains below, sequenced in a study of T-cell memory formation after mild COVID-19. TCRdb processed the 5' RACE reads anew with MiXCR; each CDR3 protein has one entry. The table shows fewer than 600,000 distinct CDR3 sequences, with 20% to 25% occurring only once. Sequenced sample: PBMCs or a T cell subset sorted from them (not recorded which). These receptors all come from an adult woman who had mild COVID-19 (a few samples of this study predate the infection). Cell type and time point are not known.

J is TRBJ2-4 and V is TRBV7-3; D could derive from TRBD1 or TRBD2 (6 bases each). The germline V gene encodes CDR1 SGHTA and CDR2 FQGTGA. The CDR3 is 15 amino acids. Trimming removed 1 base at V and 5 bases at J, with 12 bases between. CDR3 DNA sequence: TGTGCCAGCAGCTTAAAGGGGGGAGCACAAAACATTCAGTACTTC. Residues: CASSLKGGAQNIQYF.

At least ten counts were recorded for this clonotype. The chain links TRBV7-2 to TRBJ1-5, with 7 bases matching TRBD1. Germline loops: CDR1 SGHTA, CDR2 FQGNSA. The trim removed 5 bases at V and 7 bases at J, leaving 5 bases unmatched. This CDR3 spans 13 amino acids. The CDR3 sequence is CASSVRGQQPQHF. The CDR3 DNA sequence: TGTGCCAGCAGCGTAAGGGGGCAGCAGCCCCAGCATTTT.

V and J are TRBV27 and TRBJ2-1; 11 nucleotides line up with TRBD2. V lost 3 bases, J lost 7 bases, and 8 bases stayed unmatched. Germline assignment: CDR1 MNHEY and CDR2 SMNVEV (reference sequence). The CDR3 has 16 residues. The chain's CDR3 is CASSFLTSGNENEQFF. The CDR3 DNA reads as TGTGCCAGCAGTTTCTTGACTAGCGGGAATGAGAATGAGCAGTTCTTC.

Here the CDR3 DNA reads TGTGCCAGCAGCAACCCGGGACTAGGGTCCACAGATACGCAGTATTTT. It yields the protein CASSNPGLGSTDTQYF. V usage is TRBV7-3 and J usage is TRBJ2-3; 8 nucleotides line up with TRBD2. The CDR3 consists of 16 residues. Germline lookup yields CDR1 SGHTA and CDR2 FQGTGA. The trim removed 5 bases at V and 2 bases at J, leaving 9 bases unmatched.

This rearrangement joins TRBV7-3 to TRBJ2-3; D may be TRBD1 (5 bases). Germline lookup yields CDR1 SGHTA and CDR2 FQGTGA. The V end lost 5 bases, the J end lost 4 bases, and 13 bases lay between the germline ends. The length of the CDR3 is 14 residues. This CDR3 reads CASSTDRSSDTQYF. DNA of the CDR3: TGTGCCAGCAGCACTGACAGATCTTCAGATACGCAGTATTTT.

The CDR3 region is CASSLGQNQPQHF. The CDR3 nucleotides read TGTGCCAGCAGTTTAGGACAAAATCAGCCCCAGCATTTT. J is TRBJ1-5 and V is TRBV12-3 or TRBV12-4; D gene unclear. Trimming removed 1 base from V and 4 bases from J, with 5 bases in between. This CDR3 spans 13 amino acids.

The gene calls are TRBV2 and TRBJ2-6; D is ambiguous. V was cut by 6 bases and J by 2 bases, with 8 bases left in between. This CDR3 is 14 amino acids long. The germline CDR1 and CDR2 sequences are SNHLY and FYNNEI. The CDR3 DNA reads as TGTGCCAGCAGGATGCTAGCTGGGGCCAACGTCCTGACTTTC. Translating gives CASRMLAGANVLTF.

The chain links TRBV6-1 to TRBJ1-1; unclear D gene. Deletions cut 1 base from V and 4 bases from J, with 10 bases between. The CDR3 totals 14 residues. The germline V gene has CDR1 MNHNS and CDR2 SASEGT. The CDR3 coding sequence is TGTGCCAGCAGTGAAGTCAGCTTGGGCACTGAAGCTTTCTTT. Its translation is CASSEVSLGTEAFF.

This clonotype was picked up a small number of times. The V gene is TRBV5-1, the J gene TRBJ2-1; 7 bases align to TRBD2. The CDR3 spans 16 residues. The junction had 14 bases not matched to a gene; V was cut back by 4 bases and J by 7 bases. Per germline, CDR1 SGHRS and CDR2 YFSETQ. This CDR3 is CASSIDPGTNSNEQFF. As DNA, the CDR3 is TGCGCCAGCAGCATCGACCCCGGGACTAATTCAAATGAGCAGTTCTTC.

The V and J genes are TRBV7-2 and TRBJ1-5; the D is unclear. Germline CDR1 reads SGHTA; CDR2 reads FQGNSA. Between the trimmed V and J ends, which lost 4 bases and 3 bases, there was a span of 16 bases. This CDR3 has 16 amino acids. In DNA form, the CDR3 reads TGTGCCAGCAGCTCCCTAGGACGGGGTCTCAATCAGCCCCAGCATTTT. As protein: CASSSLGRGLNQPQHF.

This clonotype has a count of ten or more. This rearrangement joins TRBV7-3 to TRBJ2-1; 9 bases line up with TRBD2. The CDR3 runs 16 residues. CDR1 and CDR2 (germline): SGHTA, FQGTGA. The V segment lost 5 bases and the J segment 1 base; nucleotides outside the gene matches: 6. Here the CDR3 reads CASSGLARGSYNEQFF. CDR3 DNA sequence: TGTGCCAGCAGCGGACTAGCGAGGGGGTCCTACAATGAGCAGTTCTTC.

The genes are TRBV5-1 and TRBJ2-7; D may be TRBD1 or TRBD2 (7 bases each). Germline V gene lookup returns CDR1 SGHRS and CDR2 YFSETQ. The V end was cut by 4 bases, the J end by 5 bases, with 16 bases between. This CDR3 is built from 14 residues. CDR3 in amino acids: CASSLSGGADEQYF. CDR3 bases: TGCGCCAGCAGCCTATCAGGGGGGGCGGACGAGCAGTACTTC.

This clonotype was detected only a few times. The genes are TRBV4-1 and TRBJ2-7; weak D call: TRBD1 (6 bases). V shed 1 base and J shed 5 bases, with 15 bases lying between them. Germline V gene lookup returns CDR1 MGHRA and CDR2 YSYEKL. This CDR3 comprises 15 residues. The CDR3 sequence is CASSQGAGDLDEQYF. The DNA for the CDR3 is TGCGCCAGCAGCCAAGGGGCAGGGGATCTGGACGAGCAGTACTTC.

This clonotype has a handful of counts. The chain joins TRBV5-6 to TRBJ1-1; no firm D call. V was clipped by 1 base and J by 6 bases, with 10 bases between them. The V gene's germline CDR1 is SGHDT and CDR2 YYEEEE. The CDR3 loop spans 13 amino acids. The CDR3 DNA sequence: TGTGCCAGCAGCTTGCGGGCAGTCCCTGAAGCTTTCTTT. Translation: CASSLRAVPEAFF.

This clonotype was seen a handful of times. The V gene is TRBV20-1, the J gene TRBJ2-1; 9 bases are a match to TRBD2. V was clipped by 4 bases and J by 4 bases; unmatched bases: 11. CDR1 is DFQATT, CDR2 SNEGSKA, per germline (reference sequence). CDR3 length equals 16 residues. In DNA, the CDR3 is TGCAGTGCTACGCGTCGGGCGGGGGGGAGATACAATGAGCAGTTCTTC. As protein: CSATRRAGGRYNEQFF.